The 3 T cell receptor beta chains listed next were all sequenced from one sample in a study of shared T cell receptors in the human thymus. TCRdb's copy holds only in-frame clones and misses some; the assay was immunoSEQ multiplex PCR. The data show some 760,000 clones, over 75% seen once. The same sample was also studied in work on human thymus T cells.

The specimen was thymocytes. The origin of the receptors is a girl under three years old with a congenital heart defect.

The genes are TRBV28 and TRBJ1-5, with 7 bases matching TRBD1. The CDR3 covers 16 residues. CDR1 MDHEN and CDR2 SYDVKM come from the germline V gene. V was pared by 6 bases and J by 2 bases, with 10 bases of the junction left unmatched. DNA for the CDR3: TGTGCCAGCAGACCTTACAGACAGGGTGGCAATCAGCCCCAGCATTTT. It specifies CASRPYRQGGNQPQHF.

The genes are TRBV5-1 and TRBJ2-3; D may be TRBD1 (6 bases). V lost 3 bases and J 4 bases, leaving 30 bases between the germline ends. CDR1 SGHRS and CDR2 YFSETQ come from the germline V gene. The CDR3 extends over 20 amino acids. In DNA, the CDR3 is TGCGCCAGCAGCTGGGGGCGGCTGGGAGCAGTCCCTTTAGGAGCAGATACGCAGTATTTT. This gives the protein CASSWGRLGAVPLGADTQYF.

CDR3 sequence reads: CASSLSVSPGDSPLHF. The CDR3 DNA follows: TGTGCCAGCAGTTTAAGCGTTAGTCCGGGGGATTCACCCCTCCACTTT. This rearrangement joins TRBV27 to TRBJ1-6; tentative D call: TRBD1 (5 bases). The ends were cut back, 2 bases at V and 8 bases at J, with 16 bases in the middle. CDR3 size: 16 residues. Germline-derived CDR1 and CDR2 are MNHEY and SMNVEV (reference sequence).